The count of the clone carrying this T cell receptor beta chain is one. Its antigen is not known. CD45RA-negative memory and CD45RA+ naive subsets were split from the CD4+ cells. This entry belongs to a study of shared clonotypes between healthy human individuals. This CDR3 is built from 16 residues. The V and J ends lost 3 bases and 1 base, in that order; junction bases with no gene match: 8. The germline V gene has CDR1 SGHTA and CDR2 FQGNSA. Data came from immunoSEQ multiplex PCR; TCRdb stores just in-frame clones and leaves some out. The sample consists of under 2.5 million clones, around 92% of them appearing once. Study-wide points: Sharing across several donors was seen in 4% to 6.5% of naive CD4 clonotypes. Among the subsets, naive ones generally showed larger estimated richness than memory ones.

Material: naive CD4+ T cells from PBMCs. Subset meaning: CD45RA+ positively selected. The chain couples TRBV7-2 to TRBJ2-5; 7 positions match TRBD2. The sequence was obtained from a man between 18 and 29 years old in good health. Some clones in this sample may be carry-over from other donors' samples. In DNA form, the CDR3 reads TGTGCCAGCAGCTTCGGGTTAGCGGGCCTCCAAGAGACCCAGTACTTC. This gives the protein CASSFGLAGLQETQYF.